Following are 17 T cell receptor beta chains from one sample sequenced in a study of PD-1 blockade in classical Hodgkin lymphoma. Stated time point: cycle 4 day 1 (C4D1), after 6 weeks of nivolumab. All patients experienced relapse after autologous stem cell transplantation, and brentuximab vedotin exposure was variable. Method: immunoSEQ multiplex PCR; TCRdb's copy keeps in-frame clones and lacks some. The sample consists of about 30,000 clones, roughly four fifths of them appearing once. The sample here was peripheral blood mononuclear cells (PBMCs), taken before the fourth cycle of nivolumab. The receptors originated from a human donor with classical Hodgkin lymphoma.

The J gene is TRBJ2-4, the V gene TRBV7-2; no clear D. CDR1 and CDR2 from the germline V gene are SGHTA and FQGNSA. CDR3 size: 13 residues. Trimming took 1 base from V and 10 from J, leaving 11 bases between them. The CDR3 DNA sequence: TGTGCCAGCAGCTTAGTAGGTCTGCGTATTCAGTACTTC. Its protein is CASSLVGLRIQYF.

The chain has TRBV18 and TRBJ1-3, with D perhaps matching TRBD1 (6 bases). The CDR3 is made up of 16 amino acids. Germline CDR1 reads KGHSH; CDR2 reads LQKENI. Between the trimmed V and J ends, which lost 3 bases and 0 bases, there was a span of 12 bases. CDR3 sequence (DNA): TGTGCCAGCTCACCCCGGACAGCAGACTCTGGAAACACCATATATTTT. This translates into CASSPRTADSGNTIYF.

This clone came up once. The chain combines TRBV29-1 with TRBJ2-3; perhaps TRBD2 as D (7 bases). With 5 bases removed from V and 0 bases from J, the gap between germline ends came to 18 bases. The CDR3 sequence is 16 residues long. Germline-derived CDR1 and CDR2 are SQVTM and ANQGSEA. The CDR3 is CSVPGGGPTSTDTQYF. As DNA, the CDR3 is TGCAGCGTTCCTGGGGGGGGCCCCACTAGCACAGATACGCAGTATTTT.

The chain employs TRBV19 and TRBJ2-1; D is perhaps TRBD2 (5 bases). Germline assignment: CDR1 LNHDA and CDR2 SQIVND (reference sequence). The V and J ends lost 7 bases and 6 bases respectively, with 25 bases between them. There are 17 residues in the CDR3. This CDR3 is CASTRAAETPTINEQFF. The CDR3, as DNA: TGTGCCAGTACGCGGGCAGCCGAAACACCTACAATCAATGAGCAGTTCTTC.

This clone was detected a few times. V and J are TRBV19 and TRBJ1-6, with 7 bases that match TRBD1. The J segment lost 3 bases and the V segment lost 5 bases, leaving 4 bases of the junction unmatched. Germline V gives CDR1 LNHDA, CDR2 SQIVND (reference sequence). The CDR3 is 15 residues long. Written as DNA, the CDR3 is TGTGCCAGTAGTGGGGGACAGTTCTATAATTCACCCCTCCACTTT. This gives the protein CASSGGQFYNSPLHF.

There are a few counts of this clone. The rearrangement uses TRBV5-1 and TRBJ2-7; no firm D call. The V and J ends lost 1 base and 4 bases respectively, with 6 bases between them. In germline, CDR1 is SGHRS, CDR2 YFSETQ. The CDR3 has 12 residues. CDR3: CASSLHGYEQYF. In nucleotides, the CDR3 is TGCGCCAGCAGCTTGCACGGGTACGAGCAGTACTTC. The entire variable domain, with the rest obtained from reference TRBV5-1 and TRBJ2-7, is as follows: KAGVTQTPRYLIKTRGQQVTLSCSPISGHRSVSWYQQTPGQGLQFLFEYFSETQRNKGNFPGRFSGRQFSNSRSEMNVSTLELGDSALYLCASSLHGYEQYFGPGTRLTVT.

This clone was seen once. The J gene is TRBJ2-3, the V gene TRBV9, with no clear D. Per germline, CDR1 SGDLS and CDR2 YYNGEE. V gave up 0 bases and J gave up 5 bases, with 7 bases separating them. The length of the CDR3 is 13 residues. The CDR3, as DNA: TGTGCCAGCAGCGTAGGGAGTATAGATACGCAGTATTTT. Translating gives CASSVGSIDTQYF.

This clone appeared a single time. CDR3 DNA sequence: TGTGCCAGCAGACGGTGGGGGCGTCGGGACAATGAGCAGTTCTTC. Encoded protein: CASRRWGRRDNEQFF. The chain couples TRBV11-2 to TRBJ2-1; possible D gene TRBD1, 6 bases. Germline loops: CDR1 SGHAT, CDR2 FQNNGV. The ends were cut back, 6 bases at V and 5 bases at J, with 17 bases in the middle. This CDR3 is built from 15 residues.

The CDR3 region is CASSQGGQGNTEAFF. The CDR3 nucleotides read TGTGCCAGCTCACAGGGGGGACAGGGGAACACTGAAGCTTTCTTT. This chain links TRBV18 with TRBJ1-1; 9 bases align to TRBD1. With V trimmed by 4 bases and J by 1 base, 4 bases remained unmatched. The germline V gene has CDR1 KGHSH and CDR2 LQKENI. The CDR3 is 15 amino acids.

This clone showed up just once. This rearrangement joins TRBV15 to TRBJ1-1; unclear D gene. V dropped 5 bases and J dropped 0 bases, with 10 bases sitting between them. This CDR3 is built from 14 residues. Germline CDR1 is LNHNV and CDR2 is YYDKDF (reference sequence). CDR3 in DNA: TGTGCCACCAGCGCCAGGAATGTGAACACTGAAGCTTTCTTT. This encodes CATSARNVNTEAFF.

Of note for this clone: One junction end disagrees with the germline gene, perhaps due to a read error. This sequence joins TRBV11-2 and TRBJ2-5; D may correspond to TRBD1 or TRBD2 (5 bases each). Germline V gene lookup returns CDR1 SGHAT and CDR2 FQNNGV. The CDR3 runs to 16 residues. The CDR3 region has the DNA TGCGCCAGCAGCCAAGAATGGGGGACGTTACAAGAGACCCAGTACTTC. Translated, it gives CASSQEWGTLQETQYF.

V usage is TRBV7-9 and J usage is TRBJ2-1; D unclear. Trimming pared 3 bases from V and 10 bases from J, leaving 7 bases between. Germline values: CDR1 SEHNR, CDR2 FQNEAQ (reference sequence). The CDR3 contains 11 residues. Here the CDR3 DNA reads TGTGCCAGCAGCTTGGCAAGGGAGCAGTTCTTC. Translation gives CASSLAREQFF.

The rearrangement links TRBV4-1 to TRBJ2-5; TRBD2 aligns across 8 bases. CDR3 length: 17 residues. The germline gives CDR1 MGHRA, CDR2 YSYEKL. Trimming took 4 bases from V and 5 from J; bases not matched to a gene: 15. The CDR3 sequence is CASSRSPPSGLGETQYF. The CDR3 DNA follows: TGCGCCAGCAGCCGATCCCCCCCTAGCGGGTTGGGGGAGACCCAGTACTTC.

V and J are TRBV7-6 and TRBJ2-7; TRBD1 might be the D (6 bases). This CDR3 contains 13 residues. V was cut by 4 bases and J by 4 bases, with 11 bases left in between. Germline V gene sequence: CDR1 SGHVS, CDR2 FNYEAQ. The CDR3 DNA follows: TGTGCCAGCAGCTCCCAGGGGATTTACGAGCAGTACTTC. It codes for CASSSQGIYEQYF.

A few counts support this clone. This chain uses TRBV2 with TRBJ1-5, with 8 bases that match TRBD1. The CDR3 covers 15 residues. Germline values: CDR1 SNHLY, CDR2 FYNNEI. The ends lost 6 bases at V and 5 bases at J; junction bases unmatched: 9. Here the CDR3 reads CASRAWTGTYQPQHF. In DNA form, the CDR3 reads TGTGCCAGCAGGGCATGGACAGGGACCTATCAGCCCCAGCATTTT.

J is TRBJ2-1 and V is TRBV19; D call uncertain. Trimming took 10 bases from V and 6 from J, leaving 19 bases between them. The germline CDR1 and CDR2 sequences are LNHDA and SQIVND (reference sequence). CDR3 length: 14 amino acids. The CDR3 bases are TGTGCCACCCTCAAGGTCGGATTTTCCAATGAGCAGTTCTTC. Translating gives CATLKVGFSNEQFF.

The V call is TRBV7-8, the J call TRBJ1-2; D remains ambiguous. The CDR3 has 13 residues. V shed 1 base and J shed 2 bases, with 5 bases lying between them. From germline, CDR1 is SGHVS and CDR2 FQNEAQ. The DNA for the CDR3 is TGTGCCAGCAGCTTAGAACAAAACTATGGCTACACCTTC. The encoded protein is CASSLEQNYGYTF.